The clone carrying this T cell receptor beta chain occurred a few times. Its antigen is still unknown. The data derive from a study of CD8+ T cells in alopecia areata. Study-level background: In an open-label trial, patients got 5 to 10 mg tofacitinib twice daily. Severity was scored as percentage of affected scalp area in treated patients. The study, taken as a whole, reports: In scalp and blood, many expanded lesional clones persisted during tofacitinib.

CDR3 length: 14 amino acids. Trimming left V 4 bases short and J 4 bases short, with 11 bases between. CDR1 and CDR2 from the germline V gene are LNHDA and SQIVND (reference sequence). Sequencing templates came from extracted RNA that was reverse transcribed into cDNA. The data were produced by immunoSEQ multiplex PCR, yet TCRdb's version contains in-frame clones alone and is incomplete. The sample lists 150,000 to 200,000 clones, approximately 59% occurring once. The treatment: oral pan-JAK inhibitor, 5-10 mg twice daily. The chain employs TRBV19 and TRBJ1-3; D uncertain. The sample consisted of CD4+ T cells sorted from blood, taken around week 55, from a patient treated with tofacitinib. The source is a human donor with alopecia areata. CDR3 in DNA: TGTGCCAGTAGTAATCCCGGCGCCGGAAACACCATATATTTT. Amino acids: CASSNPGAGNTIYF.